Listed below are T cell receptor beta chains from one sample, sequenced in a study of T-cell reconstitution after alpha-beta-depleted transplantation in children. TCRdb ran MiXCR on the PCR reads and lists one entry per CDR3 protein. Of more than 75,000 distinct CDR3 sequences in the sample, around a quarter were seen once. The sequenced sample was PBMCs, obtained before TCRalphabeta/CD19-depleted stem cell transplant. These receptors came from a boy under 10 years old with acute lymphoblastic leukemia, due to receive a stem cell transplant. Both conserved end residues are part of each CDR3. D genes are given only for firm matches. Clone size is given for some rows only: seen once, a few or many times, or a class if the clone is expanded.

>-|TRBV5-1|15|TRBD2|TRBJ2-1
TGCGCCAGCAGCTCAACCGGGACTAGCGGTTTAGAGCAGTTCTTC
CASSSTGTSGLEQFF
>few|TRBV29-1|17|-|TRBJ2-5
TGCAGCGTTGAGGCTTACTCGGGGCGGAGTGTTCGTGAGACCCAGTACTTC
CSVEAYSGRSVRETQYF
>many|TRBV24-1|14|-|TRBJ1-6
TGTGCCACCTCGGCGGACGGAGATAATTCACCCCTCCACTTT
CATSADGDNSPLHF
>-|TRBV3-1|18|-|TRBJ2-1
TGTGCCAGCAGCTCCCGGGGTTTTCTAGCGAGCTCCTACAATGAGCAGTTCTTC
CASSSRGFLASSYNEQFF
>-|TRBV28|16|-|TRBJ1-5
TGTGCCAGCAGTCTGTCGGGGGGAGTGGGCAATCAGCCCCAGCATTTT
CASSLSGGVGNQPQHF
>-|TRBV12-3/TRBV12-4|14|TRBD1|TRBJ1-2
TGTGCCAGCAGCCCTCGGACAGGGGATCGTGGCTACACCTTC
CASSPRTGDRGYTF
>-|TRBV3-1|12|-|TRBJ2-7
TGTGCCAGCAGCCACGCCTCCTACGAGCAGTACTTC
CASSHASYEQYF
>few|TRBV20-1|14|-|TRBJ2-1
TGCAGTGCTTTGGTTCCGCCGGGACGGGATGAGCAGTTCTTC
CSALVPPGRDEQFF
>-|TRBV20-1|14|TRBD1|TRBJ2-2
TGCAGTGCCGCAGGGGGATCGAACACCGGGGAGCTGTTTTTT
CSAAGGSNTGELFF
>-|TRBV10-2|14|TRBD1|TRBJ1-2
TGCGCCAGCAGTGTGGACGACAGGGCCTATGGCTACACCTTC
CASSVDDRAYGYTF
>-|TRBV7-2|15|-|TRBJ2-1
TGTGCCAGCAGAAGGTTAGCGGAGGGGTACAATGAGCAGTTCTTC
CASRRLAEGYNEQFF
>-|TRBV3-1|15|-|TRBJ1-4
TGTGCCAGCAGCCAAGATGTAGGGTTGAAGGAAAAACTGTTTTTT
CASSQDVGLKEKLFF
>few|TRBV7-2|14|-|TRBJ2-7
TGTGCCAGCAGCTTCGCGGGGAGCCCCTACGAGCAGTACTTC
CASSFAGSPYEQYF
>-|TRBV6-2/TRBV6-3|16|TRBD2|TRBJ2-5
TGTGCCAGCAGTTACTCACTAGCGGGAGATATAGAGACCCAGTACTTC
CASSYSLAGDIETQYF
>few|TRBV3-1|17|-|TRBJ1-6
TGTGCCAGCAGCCAACGGCCGGGACGGATGAATAATTCACCCCTCCACTTT
CASSQRPGRMNNSPLHF
>-|TRBV12-3/TRBV12-4|15|TRBD1|TRBJ2-7
TGTGCCAGCAGACCAGCCGGGACAGGGTTCAACGAGCAGTACTTC
CASRPAGTGFNEQYF
>-|TRBV3-1|15|TRBD2|TRBJ2-7
TGTGCCAGCAGCCAAGTGGGACTAGCGGCGTACGAGCAGTACTTC
CASSQVGLAAYEQYF
>-|TRBV5-1|17|-|TRBJ2-3
TGCGCCAGCAGCTTGGGAGGAGGGGGCGAGAAGACAGATACGCAGTATTTT
CASSLGGGGEKTDTQYF
>few|TRBV2|15|-|TRBJ2-2
TGTGCCAGCAGTGTTGAAATAGCTGGCACCGGGGAGCTGTTTTTT
CASSVEIAGTGELFF
>-|TRBV18|12|-|TRBJ2-7
TGTGCCAGCTCACCAACCGGCTACGAGCAGTACTTC
CASSPTGYEQYF
>few|TRBV7-2|16|TRBD1|TRBJ1-4
TGTGCCAGCAGCCTCCGGGACAGGGGATTAGAGCGGAAACTGTTTTTT
CASSLRDRGLERKLFF
>-|TRBV27|13|-|TRBJ1-4
TGTGCCAGCAGTTTACTCGGTAGTGAAAAACTGTTTTTT
CASSLLGSEKLFF
>few|TRBV5-1|13|-|TRBJ2-7
TGCGCCAGCAGGGGGGCAGCCCTCTACGAGCAGTACTTC
CASRGAALYEQYF
>-|TRBV5-1|16|TRBD2|TRBJ2-5
TGCGCCAGCAGCTCCGGAAGGAATAGCGGGCAAGAGACCCAGTACTTC
CASSSGRNSGQETQYF
>once|TRBV6-5|11|-|TRBJ1-3
TGTGCCACCCGGCTCTCGAACACCATATATTTT
CATRLSNTIYF
>few|TRBV6-5|15|-|TRBJ1-5
TGTGCCAGCAGTTATAGGCCCGCTATCAATCAGCCCCAGCATTTT
CASSYRPAINQPQHF
>-|TRBV11-2|14|-|TRBJ2-7
TGTGCCAGCAGCTTAGAGATCCACTCCTACGAGCAGTACTTC
CASSLEIHSYEQYF
>-|TRBV7-2|13|-|TRBJ2-7
TGTGCCAGCAGCGGGTCCAAGGGGCTCGAGCAGTACTTC
CASSGSKGLEQYF
>-|TRBV7-9|14|-|TRBJ1-5
TGTGCCAGCAGCCTCGGGGGGGAGTTTCAGCCCCAGCATTTT
CASSLGGEFQPQHF
>-|TRBV24-1|15|-|TRBJ2-3
TGTGCCACCAGTGCTCTAGTAGGGTACACAGATACGCAGTATTTT
CATSALVGYTDTQYF
>few|TRBV7-8|13|TRBD1|TRBJ2-7
TGTGCCAGCAGCTTCCAGGGGGCCTACGAGCAGTACTTC
CASSFQGAYEQYF
>-|TRBV10-3|19|TRBD2|TRBJ2-5
TGTGCCATCAGTGATAGGGTAACTAGCGGGAGGCCGGGGCAAGAGACCCAGTACTTC
CAISDRVTSGRPGQETQYF
>-|TRBV7-9|16|-|TRBJ2-5
TGTGCCAGCAGCTTAGGGACAGTACCTTACCAAGAGACCCAGTACTTC
CASSLGTVPYQETQYF
>few|TRBV24-1|20|TRBD1|TRBJ2-5
TGTGCCACCAGTGATCCGAAAAACCCGGGACAGGGAGCTTACCAAGAGACCCAGTACTTC
CATSDPKNPGQGAYQETQYF
>few|TRBV5-8|13|-|TRBJ2-3
TGTGCCAGCAGCTCGGAGATTGTCGATACGCAGTATTTT
CASSSEIVDTQYF
>-|TRBV11-2|15|TRBD2|TRBJ2-5
TGTGCCAGCAGCCCCCGGACTAGCGGAACGGAGACCCAGTACTTC
CASSPRTSGTETQYF
>many|TRBV12-3/TRBV12-4|15|TRBD1|TRBJ1-5
TGTGCCAGCAGTTTCTCGGGACAGGGGGTACAGCCCCAGCATTTT
CASSFSGQGVQPQHF
>few|TRBV7-2|13|-|TRBJ2-2
TGTGCCAGCAGCCCTCGGAACACCGGGGAGCTGTTTTTT
CASSPRNTGELFF
>-|TRBV20-1|15|TRBD1|TRBJ1-4
TGCAGTGCTAGAGATCTGCAGGGGGCGTTTGAAAAACTGTTTTTT
CSARDLQGAFEKLFF
>-|TRBV28|15|TRBD2|TRBJ2-7
TGTGCCAGCAGTTCCGGGACTAGCGGGAGGGCCTGGGCGTACTTC
CASSSGTSGRAWAYF
>-|TRBV3-1|20|TRBD2|TRBJ2-1
TGTGCCAGCAGCCACCTACCGTTTGGACTAGCGGACGCTTCCTACAATGAGCAGTTCTTC
CASSHLPFGLADASYNEQFF
>few|TRBV12-3/TRBV12-4|12|-|TRBJ1-2
TGTGCCAGCAGTAAGGGACTAGGAGGCTACACCTTC
CASSKGLGGYTF